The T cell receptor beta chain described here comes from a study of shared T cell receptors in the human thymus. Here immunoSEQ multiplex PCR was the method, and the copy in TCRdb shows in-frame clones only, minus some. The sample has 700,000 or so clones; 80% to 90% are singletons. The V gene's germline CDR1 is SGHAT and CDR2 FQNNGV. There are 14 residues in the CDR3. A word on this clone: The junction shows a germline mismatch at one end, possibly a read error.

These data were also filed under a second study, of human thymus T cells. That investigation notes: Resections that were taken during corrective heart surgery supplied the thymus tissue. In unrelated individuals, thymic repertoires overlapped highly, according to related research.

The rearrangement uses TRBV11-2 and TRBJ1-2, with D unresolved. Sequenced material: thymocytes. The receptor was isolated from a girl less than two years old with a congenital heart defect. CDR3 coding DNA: TGTGCCAGCAGCCCAGAACCGGCGGGATCTGGCTATACCTTC. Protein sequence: CASSPEPAGSGYTF.